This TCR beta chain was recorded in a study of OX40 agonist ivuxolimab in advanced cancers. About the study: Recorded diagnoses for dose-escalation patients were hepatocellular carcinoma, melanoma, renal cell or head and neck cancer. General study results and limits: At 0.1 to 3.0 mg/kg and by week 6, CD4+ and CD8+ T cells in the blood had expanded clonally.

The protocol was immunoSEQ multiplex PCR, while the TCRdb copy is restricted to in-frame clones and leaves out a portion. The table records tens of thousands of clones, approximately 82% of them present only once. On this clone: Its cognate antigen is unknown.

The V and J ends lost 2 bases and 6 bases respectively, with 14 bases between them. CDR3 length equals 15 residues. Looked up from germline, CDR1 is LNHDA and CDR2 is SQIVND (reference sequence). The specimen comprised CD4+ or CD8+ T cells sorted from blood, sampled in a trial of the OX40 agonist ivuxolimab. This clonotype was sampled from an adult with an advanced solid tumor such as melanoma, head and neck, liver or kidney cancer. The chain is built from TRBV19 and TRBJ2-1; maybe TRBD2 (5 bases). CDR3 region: CASSILVVRGNEQFF. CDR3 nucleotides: TGTGCCAGTAGTATACTGGTCGTTCGGGGCAATGAGCAGTTCTTC.